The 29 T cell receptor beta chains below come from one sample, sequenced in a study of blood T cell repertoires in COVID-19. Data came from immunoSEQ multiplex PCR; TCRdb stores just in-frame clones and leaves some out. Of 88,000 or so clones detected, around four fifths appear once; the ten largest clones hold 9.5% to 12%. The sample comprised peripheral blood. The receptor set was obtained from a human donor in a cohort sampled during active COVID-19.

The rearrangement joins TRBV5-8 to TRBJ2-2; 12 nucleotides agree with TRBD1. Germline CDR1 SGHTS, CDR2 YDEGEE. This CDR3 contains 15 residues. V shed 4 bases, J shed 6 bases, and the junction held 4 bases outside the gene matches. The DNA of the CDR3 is TGTGCCAGCAGCGACGGGACAGGGGGCTCCGGGGAGCTGTTTTTT. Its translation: CASSDGTGGSGELFF.

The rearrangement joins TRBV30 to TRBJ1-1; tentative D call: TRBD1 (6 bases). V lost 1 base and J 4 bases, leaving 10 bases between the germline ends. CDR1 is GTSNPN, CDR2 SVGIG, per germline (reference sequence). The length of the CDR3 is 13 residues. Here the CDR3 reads CAWSGSRGTEAFF. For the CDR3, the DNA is TGTGCCTGGAGTGGGTCCAGGGGCACTGAAGCTTTCTTT.

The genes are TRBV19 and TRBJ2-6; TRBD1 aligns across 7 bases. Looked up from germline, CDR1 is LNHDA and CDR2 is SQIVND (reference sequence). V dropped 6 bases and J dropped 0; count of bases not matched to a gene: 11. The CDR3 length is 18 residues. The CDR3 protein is CASSNPGQYLSGANVLTF. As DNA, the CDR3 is TGTGCCAGTAGCAACCCGGGACAGTACCTCTCTGGGGCCAACGTCCTGACTTTC.

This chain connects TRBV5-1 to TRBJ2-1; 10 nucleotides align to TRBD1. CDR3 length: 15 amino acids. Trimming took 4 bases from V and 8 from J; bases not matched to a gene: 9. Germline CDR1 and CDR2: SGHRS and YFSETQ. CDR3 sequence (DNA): TGCGCCAGCAGCCGGAACGACAGGGGGCTGGATGAGCAGTTCTTC. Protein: CASSRNDRGLDEQFF.

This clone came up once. CDR3 DNA: TGCGCCAGCAGTACGACTAGCGGGAGGCTAGGGACCCAGTACTTC. This gives the protein CASSTTSGRLGTQYF. V and J are TRBV10-2 and TRBJ2-5; 13 nucleotides line up with TRBD2. The CDR3 has 15 amino acids. The junction had 7 bases not matched to a gene; V was cut back by 5 bases and J by 7 bases. CDR1 and CDR2 (germline): WSHSY, SAAADI.

In DNA, the CDR3 is TGTGCCAGCGGGAAGGGACAGAGCAATCAGCCCCAGCATTTT. It is translated as CASGKGQSNQPQHF. The chain carries TRBV2 and TRBJ1-5, with TRBD1 matching over 7 bases. The germline V gene encodes CDR1 SNHLY and CDR2 FYNNEI. V gave up 8 bases and J gave up 1 base; unmatched junction bases: 5. The CDR3 covers 14 residues.

The chain's CDR3 is CASSVAGGMRGYTF. CDR3 in DNA: TGTGCCAGCAGCGTAGCCGGCGGGATGCGAGGCTACACCTTC. The chain links TRBV9 to TRBJ1-2; D is uncertain. Trimming shortened V by 0 bases and J by 8 bases, and 14 bases separated the two germline ends. The CDR3 has 14 amino acids. Per germline, CDR1 SGDLS and CDR2 YYNGEE. The variable domain in full, completed from reference TRBV9 and TRBJ1-2, reads DSGVTQTPKHLITATGQRVTLRCSPRSGDLSVYWYQQSLDQGLQFLIQYYNGEERAKGNILERFSAQQFPDLHSELNLSSLELGDSALYFCASSVAGGMRGYTFGSGTRLTVV.

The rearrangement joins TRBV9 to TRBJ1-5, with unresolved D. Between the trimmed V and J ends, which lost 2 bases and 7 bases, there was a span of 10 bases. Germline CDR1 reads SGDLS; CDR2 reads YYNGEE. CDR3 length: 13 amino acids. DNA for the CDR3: TGTGCCAGCAGCGTCCAGGTTGACCAGCCCCAGCATTTT. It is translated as CASSVQVDQPQHF.

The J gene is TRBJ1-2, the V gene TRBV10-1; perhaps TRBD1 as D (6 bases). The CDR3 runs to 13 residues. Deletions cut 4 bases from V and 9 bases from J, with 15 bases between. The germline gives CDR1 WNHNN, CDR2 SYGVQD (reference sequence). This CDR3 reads CASSADRTVSYTF. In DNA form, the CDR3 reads TGCGCCAGCAGTGCCGACAGGACGGTCAGCTACACCTTC.

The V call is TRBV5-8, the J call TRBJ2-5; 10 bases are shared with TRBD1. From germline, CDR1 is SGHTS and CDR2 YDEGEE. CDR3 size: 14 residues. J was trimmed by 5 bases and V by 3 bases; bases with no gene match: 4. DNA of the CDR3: TGTGCCAGCAGCTGGGACAGGGGTGGGGAGACCCAGTACTTC. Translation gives CASSWDRGGETQYF. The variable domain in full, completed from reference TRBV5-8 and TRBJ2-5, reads EAGVTQSPTHLIKTRGQQATLRCSPISGHTSVYWYQQALGLGLQFLLWYDEGEERNRGNFPPRFSGRQFPNYSSELNVNALELEDSALYLCASSWDRGGETQYFGPGTRLLVL.

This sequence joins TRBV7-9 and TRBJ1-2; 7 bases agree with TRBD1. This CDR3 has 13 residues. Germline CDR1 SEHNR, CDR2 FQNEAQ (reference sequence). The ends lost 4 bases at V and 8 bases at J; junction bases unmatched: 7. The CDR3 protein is CASSSRQGGGYTF. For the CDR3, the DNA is TGTGCCAGCAGCTCCCGACAGGGTGGCGGCTACACCTTC.

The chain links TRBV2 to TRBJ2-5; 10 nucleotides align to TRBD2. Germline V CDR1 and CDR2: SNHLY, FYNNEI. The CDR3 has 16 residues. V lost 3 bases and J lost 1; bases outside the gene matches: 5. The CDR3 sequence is CASSEVASGGQETQYF. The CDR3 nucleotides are TGTGCCAGCAGTGAGGTGGCTAGCGGGGGCCAAGAGACCCAGTACTTC.

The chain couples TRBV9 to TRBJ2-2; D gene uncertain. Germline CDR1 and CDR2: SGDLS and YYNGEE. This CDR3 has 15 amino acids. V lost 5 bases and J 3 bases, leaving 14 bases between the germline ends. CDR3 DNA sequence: TGTGCCAGCAGATCACCTCCAGGCGACACCGGGGAGCTGTTTTTT. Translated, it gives CASRSPPGDTGELFF.

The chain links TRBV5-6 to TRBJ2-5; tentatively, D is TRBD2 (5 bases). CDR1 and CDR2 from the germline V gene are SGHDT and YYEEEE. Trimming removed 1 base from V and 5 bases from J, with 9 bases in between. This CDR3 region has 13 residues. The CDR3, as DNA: TGTGCCAGCAGCTTGTTTAGCGCGGAGACCCAGTACTTC. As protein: CASSLFSAETQYF.

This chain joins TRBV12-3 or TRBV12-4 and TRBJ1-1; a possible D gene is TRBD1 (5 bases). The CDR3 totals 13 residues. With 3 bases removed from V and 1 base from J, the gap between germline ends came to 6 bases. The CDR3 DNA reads TGTGCCAGCAGTTTCGGACAGAACACTGAAGCTTTCTTT. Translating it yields CASSFGQNTEAFF.

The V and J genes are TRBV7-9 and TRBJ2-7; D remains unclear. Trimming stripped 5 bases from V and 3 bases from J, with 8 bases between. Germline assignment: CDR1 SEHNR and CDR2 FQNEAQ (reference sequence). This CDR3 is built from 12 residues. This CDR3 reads CASSPSGYEQYF. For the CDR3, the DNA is TGTGCCAGCAGCCCTTCAGGCTACGAGCAGTACTTC.

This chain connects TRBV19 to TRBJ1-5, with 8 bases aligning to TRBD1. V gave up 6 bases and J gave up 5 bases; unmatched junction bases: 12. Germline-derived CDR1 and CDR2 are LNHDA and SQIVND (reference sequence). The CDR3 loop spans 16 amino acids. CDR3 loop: CASSPSGTGLHQPQHF. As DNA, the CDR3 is TGTGCCAGTAGCCCATCCGGGACAGGTCTCCATCAGCCCCAGCATTTT.

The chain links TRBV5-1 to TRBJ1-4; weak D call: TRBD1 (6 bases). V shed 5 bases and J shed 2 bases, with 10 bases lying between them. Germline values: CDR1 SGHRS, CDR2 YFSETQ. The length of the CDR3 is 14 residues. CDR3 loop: CASRPQGTNEKLFF. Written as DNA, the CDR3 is TGCGCCAGCAGACCTCAGGGGACTAATGAAAAACTGTTTTTT. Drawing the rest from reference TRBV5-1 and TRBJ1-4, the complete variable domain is KAGVTQTPRYLIKTRGQQVTLSCSPISGHRSVSWYQQTPGQGLQFLFEYFSETQRNKGNFPGRFSGRQFSNSRSEMNVSTLELGDSALYLCASRPQGTNEKLFFGSGTQLSVL.

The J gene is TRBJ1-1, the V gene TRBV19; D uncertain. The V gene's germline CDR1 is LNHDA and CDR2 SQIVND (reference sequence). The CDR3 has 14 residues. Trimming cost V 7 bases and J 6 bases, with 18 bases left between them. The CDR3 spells CASKPQNSRSEAFF. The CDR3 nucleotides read TGTGCCAGTAAACCTCAGAACAGTCGGTCTGAAGCTTTCTTT.

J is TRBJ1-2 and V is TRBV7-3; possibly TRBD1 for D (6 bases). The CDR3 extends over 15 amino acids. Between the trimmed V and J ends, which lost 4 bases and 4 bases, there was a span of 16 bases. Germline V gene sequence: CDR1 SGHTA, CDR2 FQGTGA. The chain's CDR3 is CASSSDRTFRYGYTF. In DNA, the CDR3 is TGTGCCAGCAGCTCCGACAGGACTTTCCGCTATGGCTACACCTTC.

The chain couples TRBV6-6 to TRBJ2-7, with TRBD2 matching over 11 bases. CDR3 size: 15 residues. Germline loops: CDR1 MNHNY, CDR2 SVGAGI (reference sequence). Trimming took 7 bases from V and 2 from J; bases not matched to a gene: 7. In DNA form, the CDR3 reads TGTGCCAGCACCGAAGGACTAGCGGGTACCTACGAGCAGTACTTC. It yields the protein CASTEGLAGTYEQYF.

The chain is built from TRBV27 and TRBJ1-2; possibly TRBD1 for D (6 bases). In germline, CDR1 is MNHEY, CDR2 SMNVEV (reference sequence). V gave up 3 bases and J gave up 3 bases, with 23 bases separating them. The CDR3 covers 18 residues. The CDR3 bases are TGTGCCAGCAGTTTGTATAGGAATAGGGGGGGCGCGCACTATGGCTACACCTTC. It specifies CASSLYRNRGGAHYGYTF.

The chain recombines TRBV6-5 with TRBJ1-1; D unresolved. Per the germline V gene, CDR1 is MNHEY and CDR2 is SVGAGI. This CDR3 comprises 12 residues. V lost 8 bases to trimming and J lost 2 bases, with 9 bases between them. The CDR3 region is CASCERNTEAFF. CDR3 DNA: TGTGCCAGCTGCGAACGAAACACTGAAGCTTTCTTT.

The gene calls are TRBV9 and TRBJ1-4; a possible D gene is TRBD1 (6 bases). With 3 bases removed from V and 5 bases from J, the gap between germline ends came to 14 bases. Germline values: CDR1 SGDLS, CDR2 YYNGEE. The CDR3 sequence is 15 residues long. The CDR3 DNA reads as TGTGCCAGCAGCGGGTCCGGGACAAACAATGAAAAACTGTTTTTT. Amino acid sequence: CASSGSGTNNEKLFF.

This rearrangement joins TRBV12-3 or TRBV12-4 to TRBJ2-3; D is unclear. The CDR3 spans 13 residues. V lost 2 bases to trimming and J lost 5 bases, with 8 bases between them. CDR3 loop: CASSLSGRDTQYF. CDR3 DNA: TGTGCCAGCAGTTTAAGTGGGCGAGATACGCAGTATTTT.

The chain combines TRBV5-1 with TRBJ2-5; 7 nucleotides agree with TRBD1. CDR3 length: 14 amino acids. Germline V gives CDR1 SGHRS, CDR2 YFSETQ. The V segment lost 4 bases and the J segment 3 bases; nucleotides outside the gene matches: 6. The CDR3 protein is CASSIGQVKETQYF. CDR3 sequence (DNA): TGCGCCAGCAGCATCGGACAGGTAAAAGAGACCCAGTACTTC.

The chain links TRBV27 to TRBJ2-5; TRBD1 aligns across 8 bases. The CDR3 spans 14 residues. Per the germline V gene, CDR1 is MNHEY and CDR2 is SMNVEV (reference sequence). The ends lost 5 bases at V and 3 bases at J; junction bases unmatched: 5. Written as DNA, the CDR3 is TGTGCCAGCAGTCCACGGACAGGGAAAGAGACCCAGTACTTC. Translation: CASSPRTGKETQYF.

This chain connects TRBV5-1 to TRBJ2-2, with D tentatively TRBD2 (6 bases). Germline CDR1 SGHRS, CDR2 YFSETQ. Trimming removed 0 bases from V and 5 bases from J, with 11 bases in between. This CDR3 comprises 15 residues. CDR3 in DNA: TGCGCCAGCAGCTTGGGCGGGACTTTAACCGGGGAGCTGTTTTTT. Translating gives CASSLGGTLTGELFF.

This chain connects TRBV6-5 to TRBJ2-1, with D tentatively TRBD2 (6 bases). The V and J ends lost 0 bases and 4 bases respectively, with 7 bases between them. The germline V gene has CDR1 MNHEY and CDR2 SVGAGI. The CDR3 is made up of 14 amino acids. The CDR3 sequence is CASSYSGLYNEQFF. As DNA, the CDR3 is TGTGCCAGCAGTTACTCGGGACTTTACAATGAGCAGTTCTTC.